The clone carrying this T cell receptor (beta chain) was observed a handful of times. Its antigen remains unidentified. This sample was taken from a study of cytomegalovirus exposure and HLA in healthy donors. Study-level information: A data release that came early held roughly 90 million unique TCRs from HLA-typed donors. Whole-study findings and limits: Analyzed later, most CMV-associated TCR beta chains appeared HLA-restricted.

The PCR used 60 Vbeta and 13 Jbeta primers. Authors' methods: A later analysis counted 65 million to 95 million unique TCR beta chains, 9.5 million to 13 million shared. Here immunoSEQ multiplex PCR was the method, and the copy in TCRdb shows in-frame clones only, minus some. V, J and clone size were drawn from that table, and D and trimming were deduced from the DNA. There are roughly 110,000 clones in the sample; 65% to 80% occur only once, and about a tenth lies in the top ten. Germline CDR1 LNHDA, CDR2 SQIVND (reference sequence). The V segment lost 4 bases and the J segment 1 base; nucleotides outside the gene matches: 4. This CDR3 comprises 15 residues.

This receptor was obtained from a man aged 35-49 years in good health and CMV-seropositive. This chain connects TRBV19 to TRBJ1-5; TRBD1 aligns across 7 bases. Sequencing was performed on PBMCs. CDR3 coding DNA: TGTGCCAGTAGTACTTGGGGACAGAGCAATCAGCCCCAGCATTTT. This sequence encodes CASSTWGQSNQPQHF.